This entry is about one TCR beta chain. The repertoire was sequenced with immunoSEQ multiplex PCR; TCRdb's copy has only in-frame clones and lacks some. Among about 87,000 clones listed, 70% to 90% were seen once. The data originate from a study of blood T cell repertoires in COVID-19. The V gene's germline CDR1 is LNHDA and CDR2 SQIVND (reference sequence). This CDR3 contains 14 residues. Trimming took 4 bases from V and 7 from J; bases not matched to a gene: 5. The rearrangement uses TRBV19 and TRBJ2-7, with 12 bases identical to TRBD2. Sequencing was done on a sample of peripheral blood. The clonotype was recovered from a man aged 35 to 55 with acute or convalescent COVID-19. For the CDR3, the DNA is TGTGCCAGTAGTACCCGACTAGCGGGGGAAGAGCAGTACTTC. The encoded protein is CASSTRLAGEEQYF.